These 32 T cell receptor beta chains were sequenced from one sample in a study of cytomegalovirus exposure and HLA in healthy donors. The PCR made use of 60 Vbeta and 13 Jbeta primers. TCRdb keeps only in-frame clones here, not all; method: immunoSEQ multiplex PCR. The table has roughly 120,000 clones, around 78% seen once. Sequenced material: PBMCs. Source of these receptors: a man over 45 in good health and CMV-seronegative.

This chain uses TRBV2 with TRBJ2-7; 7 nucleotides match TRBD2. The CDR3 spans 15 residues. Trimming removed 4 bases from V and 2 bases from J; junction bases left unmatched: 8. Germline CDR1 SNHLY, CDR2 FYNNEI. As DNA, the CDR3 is TGTGCCAGCAGTGGATCGCGGGAGATAACCTACGAGCAGTACTTC. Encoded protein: CASSGSREITYEQYF.

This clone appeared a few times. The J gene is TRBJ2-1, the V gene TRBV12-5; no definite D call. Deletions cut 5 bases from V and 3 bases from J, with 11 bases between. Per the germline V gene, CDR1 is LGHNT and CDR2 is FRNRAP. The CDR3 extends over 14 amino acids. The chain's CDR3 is CASGLSDNYNEQFF. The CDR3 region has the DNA TGTGCTAGTGGTCTCTCCGACAACTACAATGAGCAGTTCTTC. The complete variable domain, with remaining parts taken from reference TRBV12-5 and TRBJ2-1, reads DARVTQTPRHKVTEMGQEVTMRCQPILGHNTVFWYRQTMMQGLELLAYFRNRAPLDDSGMPKDRFSAEMPDATLATLKIQPSEPRDSAVYFCASGLSDNYNEQFFGPGTRLTVL.

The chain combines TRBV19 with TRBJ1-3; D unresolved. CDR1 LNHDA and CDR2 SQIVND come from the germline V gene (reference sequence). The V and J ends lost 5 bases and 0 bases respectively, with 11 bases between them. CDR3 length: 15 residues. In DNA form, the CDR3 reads TGTGCCAGTAGTCCCCTCGCGGTCTCTGGAAACACCATATATTTT. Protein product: CASSPLAVSGNTIYF.

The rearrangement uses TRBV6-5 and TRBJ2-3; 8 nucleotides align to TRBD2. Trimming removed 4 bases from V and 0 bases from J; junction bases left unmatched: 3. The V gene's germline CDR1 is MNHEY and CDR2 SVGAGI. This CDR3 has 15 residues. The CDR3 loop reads CASSWRGASTDTQYF. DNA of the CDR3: TGTGCCAGCAGTTGGCGGGGGGCTAGCACAGATACGCAGTATTTT.

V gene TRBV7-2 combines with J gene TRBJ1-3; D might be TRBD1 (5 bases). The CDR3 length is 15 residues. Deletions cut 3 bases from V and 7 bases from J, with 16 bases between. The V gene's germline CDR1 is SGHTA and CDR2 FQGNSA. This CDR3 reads CASSFGLSGGNTIYF. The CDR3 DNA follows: TGTGCCAGCAGCTTCGGTCTTTCGGGGGGGAACACCATATATTTT.

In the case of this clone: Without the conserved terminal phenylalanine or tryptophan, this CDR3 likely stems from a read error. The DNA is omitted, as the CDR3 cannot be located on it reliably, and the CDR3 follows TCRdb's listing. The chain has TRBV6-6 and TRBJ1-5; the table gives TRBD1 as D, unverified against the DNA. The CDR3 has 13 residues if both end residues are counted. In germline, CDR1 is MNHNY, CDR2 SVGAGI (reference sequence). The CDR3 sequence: CASSYSAGDRGLL.

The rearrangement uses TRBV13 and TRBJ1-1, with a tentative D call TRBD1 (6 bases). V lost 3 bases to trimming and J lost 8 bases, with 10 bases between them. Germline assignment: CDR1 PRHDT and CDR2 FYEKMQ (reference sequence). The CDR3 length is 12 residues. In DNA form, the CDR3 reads TGTGCCAGCAGCTTCTACGGACAGGAAGCTTTCTTT. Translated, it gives CASSFYGQEAFF.

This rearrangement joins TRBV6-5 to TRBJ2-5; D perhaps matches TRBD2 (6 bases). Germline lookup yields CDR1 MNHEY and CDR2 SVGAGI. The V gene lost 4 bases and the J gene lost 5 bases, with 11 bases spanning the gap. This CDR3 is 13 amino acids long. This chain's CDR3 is CASSWAAGETQYF. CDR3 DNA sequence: TGTGCCAGCAGTTGGGCGGCGGGGGAGACCCAGTACTTC.

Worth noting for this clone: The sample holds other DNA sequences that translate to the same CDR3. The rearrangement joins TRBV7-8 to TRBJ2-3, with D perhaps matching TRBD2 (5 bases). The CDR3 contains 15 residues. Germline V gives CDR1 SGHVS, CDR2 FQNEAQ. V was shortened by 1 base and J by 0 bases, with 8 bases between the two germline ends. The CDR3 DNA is TGTGCCAGCAGCTTAGAATGGACTAGCACAGATACGCAGTATTTT. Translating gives CASSLEWTSTDTQYF.

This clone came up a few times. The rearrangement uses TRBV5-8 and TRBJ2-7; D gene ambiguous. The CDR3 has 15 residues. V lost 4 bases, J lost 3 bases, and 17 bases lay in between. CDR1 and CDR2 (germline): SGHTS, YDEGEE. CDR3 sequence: CASSQAGNTLYEQYV. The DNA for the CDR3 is TGTGCCAGCAGCCAGGCCGGAAACACACTCTACGAGCAGTACGTC.

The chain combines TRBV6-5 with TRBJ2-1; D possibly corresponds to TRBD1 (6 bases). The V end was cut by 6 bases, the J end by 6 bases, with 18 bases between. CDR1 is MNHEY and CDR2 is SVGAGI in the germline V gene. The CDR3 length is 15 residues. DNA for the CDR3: TGTGCCAGCAGACAACAGGGTTCGAGGTTCAATGAGCAGTTCTTC. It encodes CASRQQGSRFNEQFF.

The CDR3 DNA sequence: TGCGCCAGCAGCGGGACATCGAACACCGGGGAGCTGTTTTTT. Amino acids: CASSGTSNTGELFF. The rearrangement links TRBV5-1 to TRBJ2-2, with D possibly being TRBD1 (6 bases). V was pared by 4 bases and J by 0 bases, with 7 bases between. The CDR3 is made up of 14 amino acids. Per germline, CDR1 SGHRS and CDR2 YFSETQ. The full variable domain, in which reference TRBV5-1 and TRBJ2-2 provide the parts outside the CDR3, is KAGVTQTPRYLIKTRGQQVTLSCSPISGHRSVSWYQQTPGQGLQFLFEYFSETQRNKGNFPGRFSGRQFSNSRSEMNVSTLELGDSALYLCASSGTSNTGELFFGEGSRLTVL.

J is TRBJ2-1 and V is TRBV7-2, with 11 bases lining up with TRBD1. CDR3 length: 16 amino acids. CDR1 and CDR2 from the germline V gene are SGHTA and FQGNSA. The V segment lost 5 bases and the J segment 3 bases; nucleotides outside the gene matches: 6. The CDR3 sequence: CASSPGTGGLYNEQFF. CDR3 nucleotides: TGTGCCAGCAGCCCAGGGACAGGGGGTCTCTACAATGAGCAGTTCTTC.

The CDR3 region has the DNA TGCGCCAGCAGCCAATCCGCCGCAGGGGACCAAGAGACCCAGTACTTC. Protein product: CASSQSAAGDQETQYF. V is TRBV4-3 and J is TRBJ2-5; perhaps TRBD1 as D (6 bases). The germline V and J ends were trimmed by 2 bases and 0 bases, with 13 bases remaining between them. The germline V gene encodes CDR1 LGHNA and CDR2 YSLEER. There are 16 residues in the CDR3.

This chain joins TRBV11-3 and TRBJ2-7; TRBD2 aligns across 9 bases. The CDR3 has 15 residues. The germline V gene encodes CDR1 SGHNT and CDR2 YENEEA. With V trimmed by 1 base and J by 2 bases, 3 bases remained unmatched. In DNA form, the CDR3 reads TGTGCCAGCAGCTTAGGCGGGGGGGCCCCCTACGAGCAGTACTTC. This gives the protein CASSLGGGAPYEQYF. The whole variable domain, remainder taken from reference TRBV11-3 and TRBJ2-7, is EAGVVQSPRYKIIEKKQPVAFWCNPISGHNTLYWYLQNLGQGPELLIRYENEEAVDDSQLPKDRFSAERLKGVDSTLKIQPAELGDSAVYLCASSLGGGAPYEQYFGPGTRLTVT.

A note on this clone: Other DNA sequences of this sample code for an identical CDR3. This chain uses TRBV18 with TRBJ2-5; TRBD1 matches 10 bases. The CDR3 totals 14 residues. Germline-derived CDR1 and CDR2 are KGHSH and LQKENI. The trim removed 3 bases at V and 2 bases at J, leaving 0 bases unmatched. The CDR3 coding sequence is TGTGCCAGCTCACCGGACAGGGGGCAAGAGACCCAGTACTTC. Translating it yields CASSPDRGQETQYF.

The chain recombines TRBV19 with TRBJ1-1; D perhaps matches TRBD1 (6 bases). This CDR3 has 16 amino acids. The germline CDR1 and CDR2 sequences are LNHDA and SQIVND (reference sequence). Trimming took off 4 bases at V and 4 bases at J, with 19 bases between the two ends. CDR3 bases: TGTGCCAGTAGTACCCGCCCGCGGGGGGGCCTCACTGAAGCTTTCTTT. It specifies CASSTRPRGGLTEAFF.

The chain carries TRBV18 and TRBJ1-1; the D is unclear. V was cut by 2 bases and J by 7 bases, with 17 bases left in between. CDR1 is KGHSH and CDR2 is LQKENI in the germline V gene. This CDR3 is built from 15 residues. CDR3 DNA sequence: TGTGCCAGCTCACCAACGGGATATGAGGCTTTTGAAGCTTTCTTT. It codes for CASSPTGYEAFEAFF.

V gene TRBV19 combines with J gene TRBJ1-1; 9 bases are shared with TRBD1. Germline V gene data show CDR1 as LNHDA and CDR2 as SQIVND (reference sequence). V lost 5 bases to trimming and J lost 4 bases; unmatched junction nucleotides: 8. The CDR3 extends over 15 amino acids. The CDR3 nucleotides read TGTGCCAGTAGTCTCCTAGGGACAGGGCGCACTGAAGCTTTCTTT. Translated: CASSLLGTGRTEAFF.

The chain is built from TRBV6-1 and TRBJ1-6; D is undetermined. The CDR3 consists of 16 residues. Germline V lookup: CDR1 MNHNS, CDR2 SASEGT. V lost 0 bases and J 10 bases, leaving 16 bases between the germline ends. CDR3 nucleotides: TGTGCCAGCAGTGAAGCGCGTGGAGGGTGGGGATCACCCCTCCACTTT. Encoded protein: CASSEARGGWGSPLHF.

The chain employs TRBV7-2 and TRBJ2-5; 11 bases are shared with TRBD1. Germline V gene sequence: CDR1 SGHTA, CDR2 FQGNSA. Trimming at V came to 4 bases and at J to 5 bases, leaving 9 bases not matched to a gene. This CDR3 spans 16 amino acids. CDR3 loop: CASSSRRTGGTETQYF. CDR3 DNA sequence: TGTGCCAGCAGCTCCCGACGGACAGGGGGCACGGAGACCCAGTACTTC.

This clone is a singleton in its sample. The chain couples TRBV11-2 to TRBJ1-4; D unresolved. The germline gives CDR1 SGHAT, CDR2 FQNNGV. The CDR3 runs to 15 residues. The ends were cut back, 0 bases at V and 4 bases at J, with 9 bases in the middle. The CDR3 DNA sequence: TGTGCCAGCAGCTTAGACTATTCCCTTAATGAAAAACTGTTTTTT. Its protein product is CASSLDYSLNEKLFF.

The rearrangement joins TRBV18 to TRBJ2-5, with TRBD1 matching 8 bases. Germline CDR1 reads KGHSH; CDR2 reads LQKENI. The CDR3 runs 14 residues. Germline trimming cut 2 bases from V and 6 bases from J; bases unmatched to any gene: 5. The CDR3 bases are TGTGCCAGCTCACCAGGACAGGGCACGAAGACCCAGTACTTC. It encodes CASSPGQGTKTQYF.

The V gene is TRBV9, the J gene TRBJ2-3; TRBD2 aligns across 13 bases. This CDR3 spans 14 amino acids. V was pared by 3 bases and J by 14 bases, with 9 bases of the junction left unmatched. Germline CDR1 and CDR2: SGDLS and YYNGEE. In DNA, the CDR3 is TGTGCCAGCAGCGAAGGGACTAGCGGGGCGATGTTGTATTTT. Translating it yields CASSEGTSGAMLYF.

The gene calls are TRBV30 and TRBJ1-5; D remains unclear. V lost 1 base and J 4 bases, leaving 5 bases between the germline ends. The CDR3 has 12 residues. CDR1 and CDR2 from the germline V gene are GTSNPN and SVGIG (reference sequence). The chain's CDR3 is CAWSGANQPQHF. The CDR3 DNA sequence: TGTGCCTGGAGTGGAGCTAATCAGCCCCAGCATTTT.

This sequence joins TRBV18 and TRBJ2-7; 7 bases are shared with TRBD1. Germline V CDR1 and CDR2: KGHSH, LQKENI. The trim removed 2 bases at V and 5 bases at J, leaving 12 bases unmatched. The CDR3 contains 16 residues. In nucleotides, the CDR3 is TGTGCCAGCTCACCAAGGGGGCAACAGGCCCCTGACGAGCAGTACTTC. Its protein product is CASSPRGQQAPDEQYF.

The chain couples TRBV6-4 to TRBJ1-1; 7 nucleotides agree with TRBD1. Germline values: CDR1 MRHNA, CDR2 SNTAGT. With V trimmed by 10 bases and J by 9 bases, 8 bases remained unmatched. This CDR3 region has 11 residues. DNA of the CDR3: TGTGCCATTTCGGACAGGCATAAAGCTTTCTTT. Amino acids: CAISDRHKAFF.

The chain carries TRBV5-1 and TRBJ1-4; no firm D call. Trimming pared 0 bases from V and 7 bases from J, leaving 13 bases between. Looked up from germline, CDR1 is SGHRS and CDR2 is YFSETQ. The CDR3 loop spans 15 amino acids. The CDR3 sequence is CASSLDGMEVEKLFF. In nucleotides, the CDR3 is TGCGCCAGCAGCTTGGACGGGATGGAGGTTGAAAAACTGTTTTTT.

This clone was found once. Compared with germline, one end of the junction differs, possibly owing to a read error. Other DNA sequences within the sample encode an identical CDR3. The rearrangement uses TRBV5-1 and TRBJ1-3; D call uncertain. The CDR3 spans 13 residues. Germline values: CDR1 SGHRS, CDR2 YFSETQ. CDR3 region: CASSLGGGNTIYF. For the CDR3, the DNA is TGCGCCAGCAGTTTGGGCGGAGGAAACACCATATATTTT.

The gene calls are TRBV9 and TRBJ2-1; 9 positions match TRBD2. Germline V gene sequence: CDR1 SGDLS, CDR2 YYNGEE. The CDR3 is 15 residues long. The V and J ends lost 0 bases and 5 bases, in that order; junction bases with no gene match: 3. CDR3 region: CASSVGAGGHNEQFF. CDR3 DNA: TGTGCCAGCAGCGTAGGGGCGGGGGGGCACAATGAGCAGTTCTTC.

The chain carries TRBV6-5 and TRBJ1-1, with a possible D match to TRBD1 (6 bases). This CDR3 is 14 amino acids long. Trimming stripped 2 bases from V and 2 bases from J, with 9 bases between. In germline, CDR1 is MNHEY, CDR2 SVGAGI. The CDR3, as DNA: TGTGCCAGCAGTTACCCAGGGGATAACACTGAAGCTTTCTTT. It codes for CASSYPGDNTEAFF.

CDR3 region: CASSGGGGEKLFF. The CDR3 nucleotides read TGTGCCAGCAGTGGGGGGGGCGGTGAAAAACTGTTTTTT. The J gene is TRBJ1-4, the V gene TRBV28; tentatively, D is TRBD1 (6 bases). The ends were cut back, 5 bases at V and 7 bases at J, with 11 bases in the middle. The CDR3 is made up of 13 amino acids. Germline CDR1 is MDHEN and CDR2 is SYDVKM. The full variable domain, with the rest looked up from reference TRBV28 and TRBJ1-4, is DVKVTQSSRYLVKRTGEKVFLECVQDMDHENMFWYRQDPGLGLRLIYFSYDVKMKEKGDIPEGYSVSREKKERFSLILESASTNQTSMYLCASSGGGGEKLFFGSGTQLSVL.